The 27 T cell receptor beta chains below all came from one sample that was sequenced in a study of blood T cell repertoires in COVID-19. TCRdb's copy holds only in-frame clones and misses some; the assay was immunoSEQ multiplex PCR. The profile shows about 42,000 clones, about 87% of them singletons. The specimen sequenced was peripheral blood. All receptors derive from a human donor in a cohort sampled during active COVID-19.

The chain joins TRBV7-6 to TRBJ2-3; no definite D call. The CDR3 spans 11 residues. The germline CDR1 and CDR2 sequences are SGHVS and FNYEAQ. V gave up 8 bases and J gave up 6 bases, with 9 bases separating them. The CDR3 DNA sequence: TGTGCCAGCGGAGAAAGGGATACGCAGTATTTT. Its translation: CASGERDTQYF.

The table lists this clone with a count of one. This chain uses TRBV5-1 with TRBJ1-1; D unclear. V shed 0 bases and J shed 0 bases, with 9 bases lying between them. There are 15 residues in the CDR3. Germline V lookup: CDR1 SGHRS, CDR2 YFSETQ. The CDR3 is CASSLESVVNTEAFF. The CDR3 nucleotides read TGCGCCAGCAGCTTGGAATCGGTGGTGAACACTGAAGCTTTCTTT.

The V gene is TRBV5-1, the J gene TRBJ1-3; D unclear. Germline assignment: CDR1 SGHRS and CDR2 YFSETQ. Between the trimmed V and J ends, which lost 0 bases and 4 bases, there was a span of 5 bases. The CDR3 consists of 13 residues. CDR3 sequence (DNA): TGCGCCAGCAGCTTGGAAGCCGGAAACACCATATATTTT. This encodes CASSLEAGNTIYF.

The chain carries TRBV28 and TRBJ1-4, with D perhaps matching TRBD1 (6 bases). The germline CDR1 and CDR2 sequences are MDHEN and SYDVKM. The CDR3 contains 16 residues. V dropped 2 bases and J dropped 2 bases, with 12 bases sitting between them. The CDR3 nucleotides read TGTGCCAGCAGTTTAGGAGGGGGGGGTACTAATGAAAAACTGTTTTTT. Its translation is CASSLGGGGTNEKLFF.

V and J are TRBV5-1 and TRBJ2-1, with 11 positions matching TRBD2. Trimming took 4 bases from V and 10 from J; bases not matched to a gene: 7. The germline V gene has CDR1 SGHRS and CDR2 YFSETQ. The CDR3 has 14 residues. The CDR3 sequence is CASSEVAGGREQFF. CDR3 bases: TGCGCCAGCAGCGAGGTAGCGGGGGGGCGCGAGCAGTTCTTC.

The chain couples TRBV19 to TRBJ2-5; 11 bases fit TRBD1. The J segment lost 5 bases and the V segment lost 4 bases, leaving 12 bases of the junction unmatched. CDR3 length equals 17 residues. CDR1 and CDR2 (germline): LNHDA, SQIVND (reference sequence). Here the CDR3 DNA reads TGTGCCAGTAGTACCCAAGGGGGGACAGGGGGTAGGGAGACCCAGTACTTC. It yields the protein CASSTQGGTGGRETQYF. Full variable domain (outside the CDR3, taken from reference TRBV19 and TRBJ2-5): DGGITQSPKYLFRKEGQNVTLSCEQNLNHDAMYWYRQDPGQGLRLIYYSQIVNDFQKGDIAEGYSVSREKKESFPLTVTSAQKNPTAFYLCASSTQGGTGGRETQYFGPGTRLLVL.

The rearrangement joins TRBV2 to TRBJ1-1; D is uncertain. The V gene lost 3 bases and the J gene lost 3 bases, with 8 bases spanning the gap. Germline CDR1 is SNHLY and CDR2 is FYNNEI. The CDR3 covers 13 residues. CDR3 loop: CASSDSRDTEAFF. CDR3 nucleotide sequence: TGTGCCAGCAGTGACTCTCGGGACACTGAAGCTTTCTTT.

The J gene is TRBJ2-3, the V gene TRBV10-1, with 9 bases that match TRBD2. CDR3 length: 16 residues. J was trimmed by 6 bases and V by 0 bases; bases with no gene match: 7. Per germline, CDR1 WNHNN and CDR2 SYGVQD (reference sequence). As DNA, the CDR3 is TGCGCCAGCAGTGAGTCGTCAGCGGGAGGTATGGATACGCAGTATTTT. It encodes CASSESSAGGMDTQYF.

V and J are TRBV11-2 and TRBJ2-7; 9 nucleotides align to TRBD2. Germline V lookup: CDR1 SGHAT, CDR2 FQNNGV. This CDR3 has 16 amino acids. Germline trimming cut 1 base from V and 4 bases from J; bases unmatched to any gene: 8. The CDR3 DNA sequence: TGTGCCAGCAGCTTAGTTTATAGCGGGGGAAAATACGAGCAGTACTTC. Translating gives CASSLVYSGGKYEQYF.

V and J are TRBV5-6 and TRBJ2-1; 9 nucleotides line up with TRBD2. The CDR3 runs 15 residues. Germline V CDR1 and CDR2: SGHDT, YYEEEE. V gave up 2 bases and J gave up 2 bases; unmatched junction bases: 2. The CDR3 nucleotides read TGTGCCAGCAGCTTAAGCGGGGGGCCCTACAATGAGCAGTTCTTC. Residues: CASSLSGGPYNEQFF.

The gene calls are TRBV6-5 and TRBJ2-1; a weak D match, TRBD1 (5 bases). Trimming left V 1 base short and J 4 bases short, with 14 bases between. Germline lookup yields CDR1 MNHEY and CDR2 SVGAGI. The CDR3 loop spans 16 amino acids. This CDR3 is CASSYYSGHDYNEQFF. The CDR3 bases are TGTGCCAGCAGTTACTATTCAGGACATGATTACAATGAGCAGTTCTTC.

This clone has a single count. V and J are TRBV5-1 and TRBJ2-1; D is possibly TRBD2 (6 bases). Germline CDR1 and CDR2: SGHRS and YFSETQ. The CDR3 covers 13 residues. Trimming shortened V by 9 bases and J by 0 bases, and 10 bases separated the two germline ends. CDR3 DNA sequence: TGCGCCACCCGGGAGAACTCCTACAATGAGCAGTTCTTC. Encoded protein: CATRENSYNEQFF. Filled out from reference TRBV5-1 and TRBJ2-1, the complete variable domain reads KAGVTQTPRYLIKTRGQQVTLSCSPISGHRSVSWYQQTPGQGLQFLFEYFSETQRNKGNFPGRFSGRQFSNSRSEMNVSTLELGDSALYLCATRENSYNEQFFGPGTRLTVL.

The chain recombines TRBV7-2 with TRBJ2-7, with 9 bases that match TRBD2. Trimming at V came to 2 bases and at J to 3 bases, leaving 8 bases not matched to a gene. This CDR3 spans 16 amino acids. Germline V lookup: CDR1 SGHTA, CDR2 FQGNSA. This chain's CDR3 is CASSLRAAGGSYEQYF. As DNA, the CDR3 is TGTGCCAGCAGCTTAAGGGCGGCGGGGGGGAGCTACGAGCAGTACTTC.

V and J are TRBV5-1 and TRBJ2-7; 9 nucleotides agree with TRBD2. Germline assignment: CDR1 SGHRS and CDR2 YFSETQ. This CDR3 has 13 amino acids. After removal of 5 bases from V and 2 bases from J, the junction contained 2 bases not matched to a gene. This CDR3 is CASRLAGPYEQYF. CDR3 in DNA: TGCGCCAGCAGGCTAGCGGGACCCTACGAGCAGTACTTC.

CDR3 DNA: TGCAGCGTTGTGACAGGTCGGGAGCAGTACTTC. This encodes CSVVTGREQYF. V usage is TRBV29-1 and J usage is TRBJ2-7; the D gene is possibly TRBD1 (6 bases). Germline lookup yields CDR1 SQVTM and CDR2 ANQGSEA. V lost 4 bases and J lost 7, with 11 bases in between. This CDR3 comprises 11 residues.

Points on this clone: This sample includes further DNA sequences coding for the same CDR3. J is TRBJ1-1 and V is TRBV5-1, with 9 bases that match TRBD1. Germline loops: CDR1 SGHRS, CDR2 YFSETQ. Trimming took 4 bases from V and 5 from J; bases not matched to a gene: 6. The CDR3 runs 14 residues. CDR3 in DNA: TGCGCCAGCAGCCTGGACAGGGGTGGGACTGAAGCTTTCTTT. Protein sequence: CASSLDRGGTEAFF.

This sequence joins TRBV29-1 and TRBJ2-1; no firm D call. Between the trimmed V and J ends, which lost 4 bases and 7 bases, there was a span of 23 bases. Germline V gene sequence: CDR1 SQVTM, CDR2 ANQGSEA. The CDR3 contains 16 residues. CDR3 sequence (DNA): TGCAGCGTTGGCCCCGGATTGGTAGCCATGGAAAATGAGCAGTTCTTC. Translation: CSVGPGLVAMENEQFF.

CDR3 bases: TGTGCCAGCAGCCCCGGGACTGAATATGGCTACACCTTC. Translated, it gives CASSPGTEYGYTF. The gene calls are TRBV5-6 and TRBJ1-2, with D possibly matching TRBD1 (5 bases). The CDR3 has 13 residues. Germline assignment: CDR1 SGHDT and CDR2 YYEEEE. Trimming took off 4 bases at V and 5 bases at J, with 12 bases between the two ends.

The CDR3 nucleotides are TGTGCCAGCAGCCAGCTAGCGTCCCCTGCAGATACGCAGTATTTT. It yields the protein CASSQLASPADTQYF. The chain links TRBV14 to TRBJ2-3, with D maybe TRBD2 (6 bases). The germline V and J ends were trimmed by 3 bases and 4 bases, with 14 bases remaining between them. The CDR3 contains 15 residues. The germline V gene encodes CDR1 SGHDN and CDR2 FVKESK.

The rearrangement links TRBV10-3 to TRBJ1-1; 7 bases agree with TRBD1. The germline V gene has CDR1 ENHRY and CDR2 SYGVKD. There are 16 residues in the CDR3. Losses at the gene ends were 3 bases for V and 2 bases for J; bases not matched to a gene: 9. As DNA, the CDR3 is TGTGCCATCAGTGACCCCCCGGGACAGACCAACACTGAAGCTTTCTTT. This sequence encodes CAISDPPGQTNTEAFF.

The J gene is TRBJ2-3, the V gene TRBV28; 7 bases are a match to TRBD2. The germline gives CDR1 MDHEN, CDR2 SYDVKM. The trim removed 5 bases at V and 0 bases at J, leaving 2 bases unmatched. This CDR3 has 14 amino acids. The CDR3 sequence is CASSVTSSTDTQYF. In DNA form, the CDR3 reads TGTGCCAGCAGTGTGACTAGCAGCACAGATACGCAGTATTTT.

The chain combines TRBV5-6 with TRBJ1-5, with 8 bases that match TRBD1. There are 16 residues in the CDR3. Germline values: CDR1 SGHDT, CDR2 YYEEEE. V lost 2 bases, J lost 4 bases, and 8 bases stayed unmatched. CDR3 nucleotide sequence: TGTGCCAGCAGCTTTGGAGGGACAGGTGGGAATCAGCCCCAGCATTTT. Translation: CASSFGGTGGNQPQHF. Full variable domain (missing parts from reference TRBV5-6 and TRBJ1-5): DAGVTQSPTHLIKTRGQQVTLRCSPKSGHDTVSWYQQALGQGPQFIFQYYEEEERQRGNFPDRFSGHQFPNYSSELNVNALLLGDSALYLCASSFGGTGGNQPQHFGDGTRLSIL.

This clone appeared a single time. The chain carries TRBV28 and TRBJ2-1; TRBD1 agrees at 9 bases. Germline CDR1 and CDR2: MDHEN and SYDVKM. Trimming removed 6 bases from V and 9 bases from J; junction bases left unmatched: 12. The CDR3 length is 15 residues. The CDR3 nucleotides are TGTGCCAGCAGCCGGACAGGGGATTACTATGGTGAGCAGTTCTTC. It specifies CASSRTGDYYGEQFF.

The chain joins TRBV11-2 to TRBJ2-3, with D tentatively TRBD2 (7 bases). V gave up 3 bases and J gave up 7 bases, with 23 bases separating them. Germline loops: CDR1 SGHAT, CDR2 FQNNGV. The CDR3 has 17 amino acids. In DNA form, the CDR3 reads TGTGCCAGCAGCTTGGGGCGGTATGGGGGGGCCCAAAATACGCAGTATTTT. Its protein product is CASSLGRYGGAQNTQYF.

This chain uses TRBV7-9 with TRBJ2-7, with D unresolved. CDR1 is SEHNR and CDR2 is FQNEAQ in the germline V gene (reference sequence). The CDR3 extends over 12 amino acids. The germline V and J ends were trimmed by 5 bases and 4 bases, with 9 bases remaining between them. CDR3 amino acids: CASSLEAYEQYF. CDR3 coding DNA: TGTGCCAGCAGCCTCGAGGCTTACGAGCAGTACTTC.

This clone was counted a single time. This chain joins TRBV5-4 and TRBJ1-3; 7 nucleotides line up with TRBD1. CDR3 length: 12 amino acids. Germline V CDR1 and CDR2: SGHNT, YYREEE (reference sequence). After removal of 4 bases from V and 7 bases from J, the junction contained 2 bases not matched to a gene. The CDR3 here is CASSEQGNTIYF. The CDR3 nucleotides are TGTGCCAGCAGCGAACAGGGGAACACCATATATTTT.

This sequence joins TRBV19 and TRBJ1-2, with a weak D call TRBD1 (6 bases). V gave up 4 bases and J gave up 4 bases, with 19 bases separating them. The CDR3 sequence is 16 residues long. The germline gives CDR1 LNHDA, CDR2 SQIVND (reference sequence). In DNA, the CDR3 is TGTGCCAGTAGTACCACAACCGGACAGTTATTCTATGGCTACACCTTC. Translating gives CASSTTTGQLFYGYTF.